Sequencing of this TCR beta chain was carried out in a study of blood T cell repertoires in COVID-19. Looked up from germline, CDR1 is SGHAT and CDR2 is FQNNGV. The CDR3 extends over 15 amino acids. The germline V and J ends were trimmed by 0 bases and 7 bases, with 13 bases remaining between them. Method: immunoSEQ multiplex PCR; TCRdb's copy keeps in-frame clones and lacks some. Of 120,000 to 150,000 clones listed, around 82% are singletons. The material sequenced was peripheral blood. The TCR comes from a man aged 55-75 years with acute or convalescent COVID-19. This chain joins TRBV11-2 and TRBJ2-1; D is unresolved. The DNA of the CDR3 is TGTGCCAGCAGCTTAGATCACGGTGGAGAAAATGAGCAGTTCTTC. It is translated as CASSLDHGGENEQFF.